One sample yielded the 27 T cell receptor beta chains listed below, sequenced in a study of post-analysis software for immune sequencing data. The study, taken as a whole, reports: The five TRBV segments detected at higher frequency in patients than in controls included TRBV5-6, TRBV5-1 and TRBV20-1.

No antigens are known for them. Tagging with unique molecular identifiers was a feature of the TCR beta cDNA libraries. TCRdb processed the PCR reads anew with MiXCR; each CDR3 protein has one entry. Seen here are fewer than 600,000 distinct CDR3 sequences, roughly 45% observed once, and the top ten hold 9% to 13%. Sequenced sample: blood. The source of these receptors is a girl between 10 and 17 years old with multiple sclerosis.

The CDR3 region is CSARHGQGAYEQYF. In DNA, the CDR3 is TGCAGTGCTAGACACGGACAGGGGGCCTACGAGCAGTACTTC. This chain joins TRBV20-1 and TRBJ2-7, with 10 bases fitting TRBD1. The CDR3 length is 14 residues. The junction had 3 bases not matched to a gene; V was cut back by 2 bases and J by 2 bases. The V gene's germline CDR1 is DFQATT and CDR2 SNEGSKA (reference sequence).

The table lists this clonotype with a count of one. Since a much larger clone is just one base distant, this may be a read error. This rearrangement joins TRBV10-3 to TRBJ2-2; D is possibly TRBD2 (6 bases). Germline V gene lookup returns CDR1 ENHRY and CDR2 SYGVKD. The CDR3 extends over 13 amino acids. V shed 11 bases and J shed 4 bases, with 14 bases lying between them. CDR3: CAVMQGGTGELFF. DNA of the CDR3: TGTGCCGTCATGCAGGGAGGCACCGGGGAGCTGTTTTTT.

The J gene is TRBJ2-5, the V gene TRBV15, with D possibly being TRBD1 (5 bases). Trimming cost V 8 bases and J 2 bases, with 18 bases left between them. The length of the CDR3 is 15 residues. Germline values: CDR1 LNHNV, CDR2 YYDKDF (reference sequence). CDR3 DNA: TGTGCCACCGGAACTCAGGGTGGTGGGCAAGAGACCCAGTACTTC. Encoded protein: CATGTQGGGQETQYF.

Written as DNA, the CDR3 is TGCAGCGTTTTCGGGCGGAACTTTGGGGCCAACGTCCTGACTTTC. This gives the protein CSVFGRNFGANVLTF. This chain links TRBV29-1 with TRBJ2-6, with D uncertain. V lost 5 bases and J lost 3, with 14 bases in between. The CDR3 is 15 residues long. Germline-derived CDR1 and CDR2 are SQVTM and ANQGSEA.

This clonotype has just one count. The rearrangement uses TRBV13 and TRBJ2-5; D tentatively reads TRBD1 or TRBD2 (6 bases each). The length of the CDR3 is 14 residues. The V and J ends lost 1 base and 4 bases respectively, with 10 bases between them. Germline lookup yields CDR1 PRHDT and CDR2 FYEKMQ (reference sequence). The CDR3 region is CASSLEGGRETQYF. CDR3 nucleotides: TGTGCCAGCAGCTTAGAAGGGGGGAGAGAGACCCAGTACTTC.

In regard to this clonotype: A read error may account for a junction end that differs from germline. The chain uses TRBV28 and TRBJ2-1; D is unresolved. From germline, CDR1 is MDHEN and CDR2 SYDVKM. This CDR3 has 12 amino acids. The CDR3 DNA reads TGTGCCGGCAGTTTTCGGTACAATGAGCAGTTCTTC. Translated, it gives CAGSFRYNEQFF.

The chain is built from TRBV12-3 or TRBV12-4 and TRBJ2-1; either TRBD1 or TRBD2 may fit D (5 bases each). This CDR3 spans 14 amino acids. V lost 3 bases to trimming and J lost 5 bases, with 11 bases between them. CDR3 coding DNA: TGTGCCAGCAGTTTCTTCGGGACCAACAATGAGCAGTTCTTC. Translated: CASSFFGTNNEQFF.

This chain uses TRBV20-1 with TRBJ2-7; possible D gene TRBD2, 5 bases. Germline V gives CDR1 DFQATT, CDR2 SNEGSKA (reference sequence). The germline V and J ends were trimmed by 7 bases and 2 bases, with 12 bases remaining between them. The CDR3 consists of 12 residues. CDR3 in amino acids: CSEGRVPYEQYF. CDR3 DNA: TGCAGTGAAGGGCGGGTACCCTACGAGCAGTACTTC.

V and J are TRBV12-3 or TRBV12-4 and TRBJ1-5, with D hard to call. The length of the CDR3 is 14 residues. Trimming took 4 bases from V and 3 from J, leaving 10 bases between them. The CDR3 DNA is TGTGCCAGCAGTTGGACGGAAGTCAATCAGCCCCAGCATTTT. Amino acid sequence: CASSWTEVNQPQHF.

The J gene is TRBJ2-1, the V gene TRBV28; 7 nucleotides line up with TRBD2. The V segment lost 2 bases and the J segment 0 bases; nucleotides outside the gene matches: 1. The CDR3 loop spans 15 amino acids. The germline CDR1 and CDR2 sequences are MDHEN and SYDVKM. CDR3 sequence: CASSLRGGSYNEQFF. The CDR3 nucleotides read TGTGCCAGCAGTTTACGCGGGGGCTCCTACAATGAGCAGTTCTTC. Based on the CDR3 plus reference TRBV28 and TRBJ2-1, the full variable domain is DVKVTQSSRYLVKRTGEKVFLECVQDMDHENMFWYRQDPGLGLRLIYFSYDVKMKEKGDIPEGYSVSREKKERFSLILESASTNQTSMYLCASSLRGGSYNEQFFGPGTRLTVL.

This clonotype was counted between two and nine times. This chain connects TRBV7-6 to TRBJ2-1; 11 bases are shared with TRBD2. This CDR3 has 14 amino acids. Germline CDR1 is SGHVS and CDR2 is FNYEAQ. Germline trimming cut 2 bases from V and 9 bases from J; bases unmatched to any gene: 3. The CDR3 sequence is CASSLRLAGSEQFF. The CDR3 DNA is TGTGCCAGCAGCTTACGACTAGCGGGAAGTGAGCAGTTCTTC.

This chain joins TRBV10-3 and TRBJ2-3, with unresolved D. V was pared by 3 bases and J by 4 bases, with 14 bases between. The CDR3 has 15 amino acids. The germline gives CDR1 ENHRY, CDR2 SYGVKD. CDR3: CAISDGTTGADTQYF. The CDR3 DNA reads TGTGCCATCAGTGATGGTACGACGGGCGCAGATACGCAGTATTTT.

This clonotype has just one count. V is TRBV7-2 and J is TRBJ2-1; the match to TRBD2 covers 9 bases. Per germline, CDR1 SGHTA and CDR2 FQGNSA. The CDR3 consists of 14 residues. V lost 8 bases, J lost 4 bases, and 6 bases stayed unmatched. The CDR3: CASGLAGTYNEQFF. Here the CDR3 DNA reads TGTGCCAGCGGTCTAGCGGGAACTTACAATGAGCAGTTCTTC. Full variable domain (missing parts from reference TRBV7-2 and TRBJ2-1): GAGVSQSPSNKVTEKGKDVELRCDPISGHTALYWYRQSLGQGLEFLIYFQGNSAPDKSGLPSDRFSAERTGGSVSTLTIQRTQQEDSAVYLCASGLAGTYNEQFFGPGTRLTVL.

This sequence joins TRBV5-1 and TRBJ2-3; 13 bases are a match to TRBD2. CDR1 is SGHRS, CDR2 YFSETQ, per germline. The CDR3 totals 16 residues. The junction had 6 bases not matched to a gene; V was cut back by 4 bases and J by 4 bases. For the CDR3, the DNA is TGCGCCAGCAGCAAAGGACTAGCGGGAGATGCAGATACGCAGTATTTT. Its protein is CASSKGLAGDADTQYF.

This clonotype has more than one count but fewer than ten. The chain joins TRBV20-1 to TRBJ1-5; 8 bases are a match to TRBD1. CDR1 is DFQATT and CDR2 is SNEGSKA in the germline V gene (reference sequence). The CDR3 spans 17 residues. The V gene end was trimmed by 4 bases and the J gene end by 0 bases; junction bases not matched to a gene: 11. The CDR3 reads CSATTAGTGDSNQPQHF. CDR3 DNA sequence: TGCAGTGCTACGACCGCCGGGACAGGTGATAGCAATCAGCCCCAGCATTTT.

The V gene is TRBV6-6, the J gene TRBJ2-3; maybe TRBD2 (6 bases). The CDR3 sequence is 15 residues long. Deletions cut 8 bases from V and 4 bases from J, with 19 bases between. Germline-derived CDR1 and CDR2 are MNHNY and SVGAGI (reference sequence). This chain's CDR3 is CASGFGGVPPDTQYF. The CDR3 nucleotides read TGTGCCAGCGGTTTCGGGGGAGTCCCTCCAGATACGCAGTATTTT.

This clonotype was seen only a few times. The chain is built from TRBV10-3 and TRBJ2-5; the D is unclear. V was cut by 1 base and J by 5 bases, with 11 bases left in between. The CDR3 is 14 amino acids. Per germline, CDR1 ENHRY and CDR2 SYGVKD. The CDR3: CAISELGSAETQYF. CDR3 DNA sequence: TGTGCCATCAGTGAGTTGGGGTCTGCGGAGACCCAGTACTTC.

This chain connects TRBV28 to TRBJ2-3; TRBD2 matches at 14 bases. CDR1 is MDHEN and CDR2 is SYDVKM in the germline V gene. The CDR3 is 18 residues long. Trimming removed 1 base from V and 0 bases from J; junction bases left unmatched: 3. The CDR3 sequence: CASSLYRLAGGSTDTQYF. CDR3 bases: TGTGCCAGCAGTTTATACAGACTAGCGGGGGGGAGCACAGATACGCAGTATTTT.

The sample holds a few counts of this clonotype. The chain carries TRBV10-3 and TRBJ2-1; 9 bases are shared with TRBD2. V shed 3 bases and J 4 bases; nucleotides not matched to a gene: 1. The CDR3 has 14 amino acids. Germline CDR1 is ENHRY and CDR2 is SYGVKD. The CDR3 region has the DNA TGTGCCATCAGTGACCTAGCGGGGTACAATGAGCAGTTCTTC. Amino acids: CAISDLAGYNEQFF.

The chain combines TRBV28 with TRBJ1-2; D might be TRBD1 (5 bases). CDR1 and CDR2 (germline): MDHEN, SYDVKM. V was trimmed by 6 bases and J by 6 bases, leaving 11 bases between them. This CDR3 spans 12 amino acids. This CDR3 reads CASSRDANGYTF. For the CDR3, the DNA is TGTGCCAGCAGCAGGGACGCCAATGGCTACACCTTC.

The chain uses TRBV6-5 and TRBJ2-7; D is perhaps TRBD2 (5 bases). The CDR3 length is 14 residues. Per germline, CDR1 MNHEY and CDR2 SVGAGI. Deletions cut 5 bases from V and 3 bases from J, with 14 bases between. For the CDR3, the DNA is TGTGCCAGCAGTCAGACCGGGATCAACTACGAGCAGTACTTC. Encoded protein: CASSQTGINYEQYF.

V and J are TRBV29-1 and TRBJ2-7; D remains unclear. Germline V gene lookup returns CDR1 SQVTM and CDR2 ANQGSEA. The CDR3 runs 13 residues. As DNA, the CDR3 is TGCGGCGCGGTGGGCAGTAGGTCCTACGAGCAGTACTTC. It yields the protein CGAVGSRSYEQYF.

The J gene is TRBJ1-4, the V gene TRBV14; the match to TRBD1 covers 7 bases. V lost 4 bases and J lost 8; bases outside the gene matches: 7. CDR3 length: 14 amino acids. Germline values: CDR1 SGHDN, CDR2 FVKESK. CDR3 sequence: CASSPRQGGEKLFF. The CDR3 bases are TGTGCCAGCAGCCCAAGACAGGGTGGCGAAAAACTGTTTTTT.

In this sample, this clonotype turned up a few times. This chain uses TRBV7-8 with TRBJ2-1, with D possibly TRBD2 on 6 matching bases. The CDR3 spans 15 residues. Germline loops: CDR1 SGHVS, CDR2 FQNEAQ. The ends were cut back, 5 bases at V and 0 bases at J, with 11 bases in the middle. CDR3 bases: TGTGCCAGCAGCCAGCGGGCCGGCTCCTACAATGAGCAGTTCTTC. Residues: CASSQRAGSYNEQFF.

In its sample, this clonotype was seen a few times. The V call is TRBV29-1, the J call TRBJ2-7, with TRBD1 identical over 11 bases. The germline V gene has CDR1 SQVTM and CDR2 ANQGSEA. There are 14 residues in the CDR3. V lost 3 bases, J lost 2 bases, and 3 bases stayed unmatched. The CDR3 region is CSVETGQGAYEQYF. The CDR3 coding sequence is TGCAGCGTTGAGACGGGACAGGGGGCCTACGAGCAGTACTTC.

The chain uses TRBV12-3 or TRBV12-4 and TRBJ2-2, with 7 bases that match TRBD1. With V trimmed by 1 base and J by 0 bases, 8 bases remained unmatched. The CDR3 sequence is 18 residues long. CDR3 sequence reads: CASSLVNDRVTNTGELFF. CDR3 nucleotide sequence: TGTGCCAGCAGTTTAGTGAACGACAGGGTAACGAACACCGGGGAGCTGTTTTTT.

This clonotype has a handful of counts. The genes are TRBV7-9 and TRBJ2-1, with D possibly matching TRBD1 (5 bases). This CDR3 has 13 amino acids. Germline-derived CDR1 and CDR2 are SEHNR and FQNEAQ (reference sequence). Trimming pared 0 bases from V and 5 bases from J, leaving 5 bases between. The CDR3 here is CASSLAGHNEQFF. The CDR3 DNA follows: TGTGCCAGCAGCTTAGCGGGGCACAATGAGCAGTTCTTC.